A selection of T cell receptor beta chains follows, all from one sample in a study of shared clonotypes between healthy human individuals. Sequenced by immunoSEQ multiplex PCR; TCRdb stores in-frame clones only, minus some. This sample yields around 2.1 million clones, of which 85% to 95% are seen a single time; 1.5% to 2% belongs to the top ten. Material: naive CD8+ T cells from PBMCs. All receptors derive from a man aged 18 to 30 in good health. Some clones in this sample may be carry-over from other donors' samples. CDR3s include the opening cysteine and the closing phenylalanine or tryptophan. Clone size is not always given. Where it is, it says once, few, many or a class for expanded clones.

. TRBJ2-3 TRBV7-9 CASSPGTPPDTQYF
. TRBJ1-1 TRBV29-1 CSVVWPTGTEAFF
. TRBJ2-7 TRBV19 CASSHRLAGDEQYF
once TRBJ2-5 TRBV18 CASSPQGPLQETQYF
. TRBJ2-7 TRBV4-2 CASSQVTQREGYGRYAYEQYF
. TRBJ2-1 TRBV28 CASIPRGLPRPEQFF
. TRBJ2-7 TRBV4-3 CASSQRRDYEQYF
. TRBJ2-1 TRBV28 CASSLLVLAGTRGNEQFF
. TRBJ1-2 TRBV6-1 CASTYRGQIYGYTF
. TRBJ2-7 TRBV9 CASSVGGTGGYEQYF
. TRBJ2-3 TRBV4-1 CASSPFLGDGDTQYF
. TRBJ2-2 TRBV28 CASSYPPTGTGELFF
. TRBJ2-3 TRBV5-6 CASSLARGPSTDTQYF
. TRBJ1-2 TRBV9 CASSEAEWDITNYGYTF
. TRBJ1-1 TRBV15 CATSWRTGTMNTEAFF
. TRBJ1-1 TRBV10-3 CAISERDRATEAFF
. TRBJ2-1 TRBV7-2 CASSFFDYLGNEQFF
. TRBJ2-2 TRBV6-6 CASSPLAGEGGELFF
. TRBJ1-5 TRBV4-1 CASSPRLGEGQGGRQPQHF
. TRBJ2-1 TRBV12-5 CASGPSDYVNEQFF
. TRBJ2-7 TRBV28 CASSFRRAEQYF
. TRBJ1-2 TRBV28 CASSLLTQGTNYGYTF
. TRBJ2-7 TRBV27 CASSPSQGESPYEQYF